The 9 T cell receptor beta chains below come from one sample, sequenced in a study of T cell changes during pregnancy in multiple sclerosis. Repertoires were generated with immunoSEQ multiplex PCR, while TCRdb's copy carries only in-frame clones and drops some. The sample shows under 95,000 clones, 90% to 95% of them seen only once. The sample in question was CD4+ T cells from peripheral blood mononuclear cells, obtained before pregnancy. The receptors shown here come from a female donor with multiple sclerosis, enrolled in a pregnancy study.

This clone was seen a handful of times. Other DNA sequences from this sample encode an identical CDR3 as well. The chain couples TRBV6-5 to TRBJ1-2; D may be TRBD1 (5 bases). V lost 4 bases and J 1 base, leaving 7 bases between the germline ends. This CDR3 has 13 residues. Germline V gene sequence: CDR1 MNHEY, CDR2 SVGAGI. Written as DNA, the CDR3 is TGTGCCAGCAGTTTAGACAGTAACTATGGCTACACCTTC. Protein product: CASSLDSNYGYTF.

CDR3 nucleotides: TGTGCCTGGAGTGTTTCGGGCAATCAGCCCCAGCATTTT. The encoded protein is CAWSVSGNQPQHF. This sequence joins TRBV30 and TRBJ1-5, with D hard to call. V lost 0 bases, J lost 2 bases, and 5 bases lay in between. Germline CDR1 GTSNPN, CDR2 SVGIG (reference sequence). CDR3 length: 13 amino acids.

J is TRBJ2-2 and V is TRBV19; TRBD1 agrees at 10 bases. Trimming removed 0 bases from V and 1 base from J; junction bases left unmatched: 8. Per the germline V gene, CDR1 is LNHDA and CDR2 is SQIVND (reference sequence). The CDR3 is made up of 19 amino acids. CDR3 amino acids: CASSIDLTGGWENTGELFF. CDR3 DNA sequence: TGTGCCAGTAGTATAGACTTGACAGGGGGCTGGGAGAACACCGGGGAGCTGTTTTTT.

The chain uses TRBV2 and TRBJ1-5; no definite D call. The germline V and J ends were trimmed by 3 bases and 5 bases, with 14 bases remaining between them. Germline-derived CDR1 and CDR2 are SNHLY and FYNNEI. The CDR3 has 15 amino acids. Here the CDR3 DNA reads TGTGCCAGCAGTGAGTGGGCTGACCGAGATCAGCCCCAGCATTTT. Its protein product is CASSEWADRDQPQHF.

The CDR3 region has the DNA TGCGCCAGCACCCTTAATCTTAATCCTGGAAACACCATATATTTT. As protein: CASTLNLNPGNTIYF. J is TRBJ1-3 and V is TRBV4-3; D is ambiguous. Trimming stripped 7 bases from V and 2 bases from J, with 15 bases between. The CDR3 runs 15 residues. Germline loops: CDR1 LGHNA, CDR2 YSLEER.

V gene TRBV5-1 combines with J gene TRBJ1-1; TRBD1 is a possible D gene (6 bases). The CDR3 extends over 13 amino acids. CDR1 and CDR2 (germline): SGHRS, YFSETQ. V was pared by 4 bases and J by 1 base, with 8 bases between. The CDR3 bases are TGCGCCAGCAGCCGACAGGCGAACACTGAAGCTTTCTTT. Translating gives CASSRQANTEAFF. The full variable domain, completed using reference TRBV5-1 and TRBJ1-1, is KAGVTQTPRYLIKTRGQQVTLSCSPISGHRSVSWYQQTPGQGLQFLFEYFSETQRNKGNFPGRFSGRQFSNSRSEMNVSTLELGDSALYLCASSRQANTEAFFGQGTRLTVV.

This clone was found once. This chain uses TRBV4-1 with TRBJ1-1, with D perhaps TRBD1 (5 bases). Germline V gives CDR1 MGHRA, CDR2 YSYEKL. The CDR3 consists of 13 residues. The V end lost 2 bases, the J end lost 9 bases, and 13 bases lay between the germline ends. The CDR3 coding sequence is TGCGCCAGCAGCCAATCAGGGCTTCTGAAAGCTTTCTTT. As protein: CASSQSGLLKAFF.

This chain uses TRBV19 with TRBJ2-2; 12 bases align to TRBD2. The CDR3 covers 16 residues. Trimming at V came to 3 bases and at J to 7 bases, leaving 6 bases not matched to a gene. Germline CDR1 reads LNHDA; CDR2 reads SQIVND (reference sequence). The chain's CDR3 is CASSISSGRVNGELFF. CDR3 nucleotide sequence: TGTGCCAGTAGTATCTCTAGCGGGAGGGTAAACGGGGAGCTGTTTTTT.

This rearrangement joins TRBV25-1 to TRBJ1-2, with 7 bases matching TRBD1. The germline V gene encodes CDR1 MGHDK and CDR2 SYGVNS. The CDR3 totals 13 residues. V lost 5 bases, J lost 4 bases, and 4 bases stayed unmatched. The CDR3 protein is CASSKQGSYGYTF. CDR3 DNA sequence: TGTGCCAGCAGTAAACAGGGGTCCTATGGCTACACCTTC.